This T cell receptor (beta chain) was recorded in a study of blood T cell repertoires in COVID-19. Study summary: Samples representing acute and convalescent COVID-19 were sourced from the United States, Italy and Spain. From T cells, B-cell-depleted T cells, or PBMCs came the material, which was cDNA or gDNA.

Trimming removed 6 bases at V and 2 bases at J, with 16 bases between. Per germline, CDR1 MNHEY and CDR2 SVGAGI. The CDR3 is 15 amino acids. Sequencing was performed with immunoSEQ multiplex PCR; in TCRdb, only in-frame clones are kept and a portion is missing. The sample holds some 130,000 clones; approximately 89% are singletons and the top ten take around a tenth. The sequence was obtained from a man in his fifties or sixties with acute or convalescent COVID-19. The chain combines TRBV6-5 with TRBJ1-2; D might be TRBD1 (5 bases). Sequencing input: peripheral blood. In nucleotides, the CDR3 is TGTGCCAGCAGAGATCAGGGAACCTTAAACTATGGCTACACCTTC. It yields the protein CASRDQGTLNYGYTF.